This T cell receptor (beta chain) was profiled in a study of CD8 T cells in ankylosing spondylitis. TCRdb independently ran MiXCR on the 5' RACE reads; one entry per CDR3 protein. The sample has fewer than 400,000 distinct CDR3 sequences; approximately 8.2% are singletons. Findings and caveats of the study: Apparently characteristic of ankylosing spondylitis blood was a TCR beta motif (under ten highly homologous variants). The authors reported significant enrichment of disease-linked clones in matched ankylosing spondylitis synovial fluid. Disease-associated clones were CD8+ and fairly uncommon in peripheral blood.

The table lists this clonotype with a few counts. Its antigen is currently unknown. The CDR3 has 15 residues. The V and J ends lost 3 bases and 9 bases respectively, with 15 bases between them. Material: blood, either unsorted or a sorted T cell fraction (not recorded which). This TCR was recovered from a male donor with ankylosing spondylitis. The V call is TRBV12-3 or TRBV12-4, the J call TRBJ1-6; the D gene is possibly TRBD1 (5 bases). The CDR3 region has the DNA TGTGCCAGCAGTTTGGCCAGGGAGGGGATTTCACCCCTCCACTTT. Protein product: CASSLAREGISPLHF.